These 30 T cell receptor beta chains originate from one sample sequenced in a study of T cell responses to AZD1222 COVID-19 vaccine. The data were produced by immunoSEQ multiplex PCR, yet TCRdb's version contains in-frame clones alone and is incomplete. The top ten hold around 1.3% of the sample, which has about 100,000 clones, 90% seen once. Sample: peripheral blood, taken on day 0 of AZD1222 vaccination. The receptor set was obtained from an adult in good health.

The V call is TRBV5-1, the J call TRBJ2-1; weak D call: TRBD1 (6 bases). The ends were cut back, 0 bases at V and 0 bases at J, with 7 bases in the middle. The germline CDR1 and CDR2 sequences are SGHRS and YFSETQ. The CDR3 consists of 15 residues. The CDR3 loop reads CASSLAGDSYNEQFF. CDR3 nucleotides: TGCGCCAGCAGCTTGGCAGGGGACTCCTACAATGAGCAGTTCTTC.

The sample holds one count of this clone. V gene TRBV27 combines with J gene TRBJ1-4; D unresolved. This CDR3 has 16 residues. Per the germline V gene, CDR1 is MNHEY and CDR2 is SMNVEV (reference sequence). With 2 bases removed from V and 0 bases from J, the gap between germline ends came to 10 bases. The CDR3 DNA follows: TGTGCCAGCAGTTTAGGTGAAACTTCAACTAATGAAAAACTGTTTTTT. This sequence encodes CASSLGETSTNEKLFF.

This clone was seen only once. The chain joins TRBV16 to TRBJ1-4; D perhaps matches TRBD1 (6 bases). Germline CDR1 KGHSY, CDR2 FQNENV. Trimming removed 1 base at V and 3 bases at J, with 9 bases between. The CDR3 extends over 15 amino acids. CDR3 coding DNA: TGTGCCAGCAGCCAATTGGGGGCTGCTAATGAAAAACTGTTTTTT. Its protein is CASSQLGAANEKLFF.

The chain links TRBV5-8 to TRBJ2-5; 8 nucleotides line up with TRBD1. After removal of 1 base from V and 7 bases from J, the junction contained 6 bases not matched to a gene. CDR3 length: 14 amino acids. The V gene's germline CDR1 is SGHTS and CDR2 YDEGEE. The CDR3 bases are TGTGCCAGCAGCTTGAACAGGGGGAAGGGGACCCAGTACTTC. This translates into CASSLNRGKGTQYF.

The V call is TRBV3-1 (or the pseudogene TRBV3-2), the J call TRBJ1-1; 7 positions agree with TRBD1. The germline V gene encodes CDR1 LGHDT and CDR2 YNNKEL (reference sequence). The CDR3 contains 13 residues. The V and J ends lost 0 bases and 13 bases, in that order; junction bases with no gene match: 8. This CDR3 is CASSQELETGHFF. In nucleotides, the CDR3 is TGTGCCAGCAGCCAAGAGTTGGAGACAGGGCATTTCTTT.

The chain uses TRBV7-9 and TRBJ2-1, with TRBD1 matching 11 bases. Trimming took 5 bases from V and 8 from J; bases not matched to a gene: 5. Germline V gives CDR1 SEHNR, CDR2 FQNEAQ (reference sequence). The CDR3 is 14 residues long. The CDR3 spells CASSPRTGGYEQFF. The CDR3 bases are TGTGCCAGCAGCCCAAGGACAGGGGGCTATGAGCAGTTCTTC.

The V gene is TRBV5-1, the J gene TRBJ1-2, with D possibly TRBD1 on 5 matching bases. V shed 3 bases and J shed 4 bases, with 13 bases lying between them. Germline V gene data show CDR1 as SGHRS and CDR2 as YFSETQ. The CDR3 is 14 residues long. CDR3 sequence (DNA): TGCGCCAGCAGCTCAACTGGGGGAGGCTATGGCTACACCTTC. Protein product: CASSSTGGGYGYTF.

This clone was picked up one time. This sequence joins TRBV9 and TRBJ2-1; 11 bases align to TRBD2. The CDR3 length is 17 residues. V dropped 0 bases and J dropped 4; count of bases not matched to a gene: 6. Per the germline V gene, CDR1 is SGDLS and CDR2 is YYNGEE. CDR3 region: CASSVATSGEPYNEQFF. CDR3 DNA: TGTGCCAGCAGCGTAGCGACTAGCGGGGAGCCATACAATGAGCAGTTCTTC.

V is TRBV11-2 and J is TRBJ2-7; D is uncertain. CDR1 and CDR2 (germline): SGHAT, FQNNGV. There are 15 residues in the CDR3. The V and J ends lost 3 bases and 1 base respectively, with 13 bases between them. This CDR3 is CASSFDYGPSYEQYF. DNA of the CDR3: TGTGCCAGCAGCTTCGATTATGGTCCTTCCTACGAGCAGTACTTC. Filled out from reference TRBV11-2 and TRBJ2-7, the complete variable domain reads EAGVAQSPRYKIIEKRQSVAFWCNPISGHATLYWYQQILGQGPKLLIQFQNNGVVDDSQLPKDRFSAERLKGVDSTLKIQPAKLEDSAVYLCASSFDYGPSYEQYFGPGTRLTVT.

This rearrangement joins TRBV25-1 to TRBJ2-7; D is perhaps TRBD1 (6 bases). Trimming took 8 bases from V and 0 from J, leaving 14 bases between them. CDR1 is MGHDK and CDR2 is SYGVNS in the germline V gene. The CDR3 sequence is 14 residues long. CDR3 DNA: TGTGCCAGCCGGGGCTGGGACAACTCCTACGAGCAGTACTTC. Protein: CASRGWDNSYEQYF.

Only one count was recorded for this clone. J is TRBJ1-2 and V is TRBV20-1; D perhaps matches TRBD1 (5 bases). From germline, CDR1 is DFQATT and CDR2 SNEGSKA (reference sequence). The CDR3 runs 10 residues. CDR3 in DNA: TGCAACCCTTGGGGCCTCGGCTACACCTTC. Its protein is CNPWGLGYTF.

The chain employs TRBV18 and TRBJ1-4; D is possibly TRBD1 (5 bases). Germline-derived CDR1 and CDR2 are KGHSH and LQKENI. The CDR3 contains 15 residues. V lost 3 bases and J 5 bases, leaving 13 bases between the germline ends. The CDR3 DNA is TGTGCCAGCTCACCGGACCGACAGACAAATGAAAAACTGTTTTTT. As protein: CASSPDRQTNEKLFF.

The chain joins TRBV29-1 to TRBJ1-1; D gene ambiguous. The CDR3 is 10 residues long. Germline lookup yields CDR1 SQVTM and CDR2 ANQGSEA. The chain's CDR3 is CAGRGDEAFF. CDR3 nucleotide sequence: TGCGCAGGACGGGGAGATGAAGCTTTCTTT.

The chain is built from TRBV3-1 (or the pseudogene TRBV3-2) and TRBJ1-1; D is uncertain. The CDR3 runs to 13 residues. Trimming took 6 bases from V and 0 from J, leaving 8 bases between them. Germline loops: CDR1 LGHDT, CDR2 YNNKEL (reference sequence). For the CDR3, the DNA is TGTGCCAGCAGTCAGACACTGAACACTGAAGCTTTCTTT. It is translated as CASSQTLNTEAFF.

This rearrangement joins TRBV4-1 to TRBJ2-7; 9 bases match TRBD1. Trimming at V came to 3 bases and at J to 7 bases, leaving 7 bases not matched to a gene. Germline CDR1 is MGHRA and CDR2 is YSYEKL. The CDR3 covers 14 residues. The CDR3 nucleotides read TGCGCCAGCAGCCAGGGACAGGGTGGCTTTGAGCAGTACTTC. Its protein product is CASSQGQGGFEQYF.

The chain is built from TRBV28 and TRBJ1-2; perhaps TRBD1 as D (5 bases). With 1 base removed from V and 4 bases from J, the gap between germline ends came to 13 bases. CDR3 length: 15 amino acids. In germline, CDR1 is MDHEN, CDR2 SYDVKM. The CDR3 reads CASSLYPGDSYGYTF. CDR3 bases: TGTGCCAGCAGTTTATACCCCGGGGACTCCTATGGCTACACCTTC.

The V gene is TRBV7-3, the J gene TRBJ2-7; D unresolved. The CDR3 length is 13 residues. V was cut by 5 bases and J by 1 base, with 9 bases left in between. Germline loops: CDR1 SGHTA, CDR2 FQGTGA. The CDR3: CASSLDSSYEQYF. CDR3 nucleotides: TGTGCCAGCAGCCTAGACTCTTCCTACGAGCAGTACTTC. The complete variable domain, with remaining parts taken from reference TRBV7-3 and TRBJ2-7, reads GAGVSQTPSNKVTEKGKYVELRCDPISGHTALYWYRQSLGQGPEFLIYFQGTGAADDSGLPNDRFFAVRPEGSVSTLKIQRTERGDSAVYLCASSLDSSYEQYFGPGTRLTVT.

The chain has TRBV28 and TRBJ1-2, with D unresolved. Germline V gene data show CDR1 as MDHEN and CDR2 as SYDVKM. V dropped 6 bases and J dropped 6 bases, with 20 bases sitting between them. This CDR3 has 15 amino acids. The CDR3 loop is CASSNLSWEEDGYTF. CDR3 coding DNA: TGTGCCAGCAGCAACCTTTCCTGGGAAGAGGATGGCTACACCTTC.

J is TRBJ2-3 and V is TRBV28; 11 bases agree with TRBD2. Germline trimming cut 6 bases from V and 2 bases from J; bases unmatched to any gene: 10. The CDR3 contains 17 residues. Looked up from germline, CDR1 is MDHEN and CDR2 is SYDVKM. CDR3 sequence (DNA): TGTGCCAGCAGCCTAAGGACTAGCGGGCGATACACAGATACGCAGTATTTT. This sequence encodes CASSLRTSGRYTDTQYF.

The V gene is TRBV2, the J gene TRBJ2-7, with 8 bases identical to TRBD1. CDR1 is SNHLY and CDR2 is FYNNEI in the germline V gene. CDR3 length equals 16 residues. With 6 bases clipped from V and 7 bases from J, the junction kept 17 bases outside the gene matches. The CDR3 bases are TGTGCCAGCAGATGGACAGGGACGGCTACTCTAAGAGAGCAGTACTTC. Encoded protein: CASRWTGTATLREQYF.

CDR3 sequence: CASSFTENQPQHF. For the CDR3, the DNA is TGTGCCAGCAGTTTTACGGAAAATCAGCCCCAGCATTTT. The chain recombines TRBV28 with TRBJ1-5, with D hard to call. CDR3 length equals 13 residues. The germline gives CDR1 MDHEN, CDR2 SYDVKM. Trimming stripped 3 bases from V and 4 bases from J, with 7 bases between.

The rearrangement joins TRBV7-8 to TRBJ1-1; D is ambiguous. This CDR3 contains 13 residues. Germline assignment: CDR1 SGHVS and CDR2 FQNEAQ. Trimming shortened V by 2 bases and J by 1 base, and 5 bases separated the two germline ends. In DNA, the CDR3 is TGTGCCAGCAGCTTATTCGGGAACACTGAAGCTTTCTTT. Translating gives CASSLFGNTEAFF. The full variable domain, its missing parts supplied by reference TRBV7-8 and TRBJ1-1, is GAGVSQSPRYKVAKRGQDVALRCDPISGHVSLFWYQQALGQGPEFLTYFQNEAQLDKSGLPSDRFFAERPEGSVSTLKIQRTQQEDSAVYLCASSLFGNTEAFFGQGTRLTVV.

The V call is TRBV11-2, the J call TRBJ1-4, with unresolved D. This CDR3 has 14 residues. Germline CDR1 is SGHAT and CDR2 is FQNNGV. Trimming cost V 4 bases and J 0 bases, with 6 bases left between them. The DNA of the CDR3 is TGTGCCAGCAGCTCGACTGCAACTAATGAAAAACTGTTTTTT. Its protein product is CASSSTATNEKLFF.

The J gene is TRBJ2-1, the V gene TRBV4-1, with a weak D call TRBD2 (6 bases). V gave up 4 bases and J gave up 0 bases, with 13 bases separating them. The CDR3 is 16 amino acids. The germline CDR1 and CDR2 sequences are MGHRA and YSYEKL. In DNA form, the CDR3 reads TGCGCCAGCAGCCGGTATGGAGGGACCTCCTACAATGAGCAGTTCTTC. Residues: CASSRYGGTSYNEQFF.

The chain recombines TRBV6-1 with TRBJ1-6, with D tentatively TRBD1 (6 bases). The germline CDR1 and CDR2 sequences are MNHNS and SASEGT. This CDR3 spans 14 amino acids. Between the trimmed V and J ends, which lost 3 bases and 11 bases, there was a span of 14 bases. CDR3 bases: TGTGCCAGCAGTGAGCGGGGGCTTGTGGCACCCCTCCACTTT. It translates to CASSERGLVAPLHF.

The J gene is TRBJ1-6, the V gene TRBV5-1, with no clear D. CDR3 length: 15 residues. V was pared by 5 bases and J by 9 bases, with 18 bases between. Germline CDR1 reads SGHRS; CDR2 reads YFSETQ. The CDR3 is CASRPELGRGSPLHF. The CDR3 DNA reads TGCGCCAGCAGGCCCGAGTTAGGCCGGGGTTCACCCCTCCACTTT. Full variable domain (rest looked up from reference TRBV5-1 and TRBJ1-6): KAGVTQTPRYLIKTRGQQVTLSCSPISGHRSVSWYQQTPGQGLQFLFEYFSETQRNKGNFPGRFSGRQFSNSRSEMNVSTLELGDSALYLCASRPELGRGSPLHFGNGTRLTVT.

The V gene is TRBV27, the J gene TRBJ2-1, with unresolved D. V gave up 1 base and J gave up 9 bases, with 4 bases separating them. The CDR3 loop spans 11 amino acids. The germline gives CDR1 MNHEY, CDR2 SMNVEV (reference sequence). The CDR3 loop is CASSLLGEQFF. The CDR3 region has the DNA TGTGCCAGCAGTTTATTGGGTGAGCAGTTCTTC.

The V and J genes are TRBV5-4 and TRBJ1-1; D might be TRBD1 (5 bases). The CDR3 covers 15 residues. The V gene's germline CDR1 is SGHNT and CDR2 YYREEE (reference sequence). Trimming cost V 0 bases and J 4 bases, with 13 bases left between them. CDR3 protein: CASSLGIGEGTEAFF. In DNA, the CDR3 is TGTGCCAGCAGCTTGGGAATAGGGGAAGGCACTGAAGCTTTCTTT.

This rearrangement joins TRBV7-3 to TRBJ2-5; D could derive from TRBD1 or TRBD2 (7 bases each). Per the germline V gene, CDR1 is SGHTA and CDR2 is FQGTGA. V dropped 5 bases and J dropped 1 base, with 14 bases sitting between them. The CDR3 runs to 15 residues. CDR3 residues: CASSPRGGLQETQYF. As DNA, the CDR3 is TGTGCCAGCAGCCCCAGGGGGGGCCTCCAAGAGACCCAGTACTTC.

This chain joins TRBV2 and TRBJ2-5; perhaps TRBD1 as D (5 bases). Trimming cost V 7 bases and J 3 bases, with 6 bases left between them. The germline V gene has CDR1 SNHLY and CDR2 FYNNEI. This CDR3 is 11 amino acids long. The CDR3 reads CASIREETQYF. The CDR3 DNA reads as TGTGCCAGCATCAGGGAAGAGACCCAGTACTTC.